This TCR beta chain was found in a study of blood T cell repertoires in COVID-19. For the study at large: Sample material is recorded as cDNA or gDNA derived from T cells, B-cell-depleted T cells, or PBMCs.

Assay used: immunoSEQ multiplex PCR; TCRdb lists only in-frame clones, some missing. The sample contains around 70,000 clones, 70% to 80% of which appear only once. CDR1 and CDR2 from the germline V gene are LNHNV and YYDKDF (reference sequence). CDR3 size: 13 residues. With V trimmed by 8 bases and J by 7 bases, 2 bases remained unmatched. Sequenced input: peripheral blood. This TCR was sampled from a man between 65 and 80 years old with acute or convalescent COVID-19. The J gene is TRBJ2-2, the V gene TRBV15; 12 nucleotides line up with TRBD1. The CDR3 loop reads CATGTGGFGELFF. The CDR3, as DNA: TGTGCCACCGGGACAGGGGGCTTCGGGGAGCTGTTTTTT.